This T cell receptor (beta chain) came from a study of OX40 agonist ivuxolimab in advanced cancers. Repertoires were generated with immunoSEQ multiplex PCR, while TCRdb's copy carries only in-frame clones and drops some. The table has around 57,000 clones, more than 65% seen once; the top ten hold roughly 2.4%. There are 16 residues in the CDR3. Looked up from germline, CDR1 is SGHTA and CDR2 is FQGNSA. The V and J ends lost 5 bases and 6 bases, in that order; junction bases with no gene match: 8. The clonotype was recovered from an adult with an advanced solid tumor such as melanoma, head and neck, liver or kidney cancer. The rearrangement uses TRBV7-2 and TRBJ2-1; 12 bases fit TRBD2. The sample here was CD4+ or CD8+ T cells sorted from blood, taken in a trial of the OX40 agonist ivuxolimab. CDR3 sequence (DNA): TGTGCCAGCAGCCCTGCCCTAGCGGGGGGGGGCAATGAGCAGTTCTTC. Amino acids: CASSPALAGGGNEQFF.